The entry below gives a single T cell receptor beta chain sequence along with its context. Antigen specificity is unknown. This CDR3 is also generated by other DNA sequences in the sample. The data stem from a study of cytomegalovirus exposure and HLA in healthy donors. Both 60 Vbeta primers and 13 Jbeta primers went into the PCR. Sequencing was performed with immunoSEQ multiplex PCR; in TCRdb, only in-frame clones are kept and a portion is missing. The table has around 120,000 clones, 75% to 85% seen once. V was trimmed by 4 bases and J by 2 bases, leaving 3 bases between them. The CDR3 runs 11 residues. Germline V gene lookup returns CDR1 SGHRS and CDR2 YFSETQ. Study-level results: Later on, a genetic analysis was performed. It linked a missense variant in DCLRE1C with V- and J-gene trimming of TCR beta.

The rearrangement uses TRBV5-1 and TRBJ2-5, with D uncertain. The sample comprised PBMCs. The receptor was isolated from a man younger than 45 in good health and CMV-seronegative. The CDR3, as DNA: TGCGCCAGCAGCATACAAGAGACCCAGTACTTC. This translates into CASSIQETQYF.